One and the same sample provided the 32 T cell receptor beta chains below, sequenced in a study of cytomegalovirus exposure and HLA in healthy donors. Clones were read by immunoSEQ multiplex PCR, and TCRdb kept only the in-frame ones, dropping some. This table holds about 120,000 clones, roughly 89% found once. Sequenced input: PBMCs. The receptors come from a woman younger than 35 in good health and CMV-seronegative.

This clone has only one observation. Here the CDR3 reads CASFAGVNTEAFF. The CDR3 coding sequence is TGTGCCAGCTTTGCCGGGGTGAACACTGAAGCTTTCTTT. The chain is built from TRBV27 and TRBJ1-1; D is ambiguous. CDR3 length: 13 amino acids. Between the trimmed V and J ends, which lost 8 bases and 0 bases, there was a span of 10 bases. The V gene's germline CDR1 is MNHEY and CDR2 SMNVEV (reference sequence).

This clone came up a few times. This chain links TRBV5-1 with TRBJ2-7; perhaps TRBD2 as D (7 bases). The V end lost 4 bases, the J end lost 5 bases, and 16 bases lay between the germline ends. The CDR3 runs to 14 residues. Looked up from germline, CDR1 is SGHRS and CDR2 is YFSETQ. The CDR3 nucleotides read TGCGCCAGCAGCCCGGGGAGGGGGGAGGACGAGCAGTACTTC. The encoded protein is CASSPGRGEDEQYF.

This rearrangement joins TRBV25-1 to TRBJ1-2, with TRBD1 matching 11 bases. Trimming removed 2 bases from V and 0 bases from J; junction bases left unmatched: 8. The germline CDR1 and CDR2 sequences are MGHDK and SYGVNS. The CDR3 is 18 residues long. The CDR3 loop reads CASSELRDRGEPNYGYTF. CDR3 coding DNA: TGTGCCAGCAGTGAACTCAGGGACAGGGGGGAACCTAACTATGGCTACACCTTC.

The CDR3 here is CASSLTGGGGTDTQYF. The DNA of the CDR3 is TGCGCCAGCAGCTTAACGGGGGGCGGTGGCACAGATACGCAGTATTTT. V is TRBV5-1 and J is TRBJ2-3, with a tentative D call TRBD2 (7 bases). The CDR3 has 16 amino acids. Germline CDR1 and CDR2: SGHRS and YFSETQ. The V gene lost 2 bases and the J gene lost 1 base, with 14 bases spanning the gap.

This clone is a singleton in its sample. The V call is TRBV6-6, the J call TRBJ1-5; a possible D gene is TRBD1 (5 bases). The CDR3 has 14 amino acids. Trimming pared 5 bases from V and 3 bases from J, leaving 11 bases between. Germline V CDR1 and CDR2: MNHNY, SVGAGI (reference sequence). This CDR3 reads CASSTTAPNQPQHF. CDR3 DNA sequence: TGTGCCAGCAGTACGACAGCGCCCAATCAGCCCCAGCATTTT.

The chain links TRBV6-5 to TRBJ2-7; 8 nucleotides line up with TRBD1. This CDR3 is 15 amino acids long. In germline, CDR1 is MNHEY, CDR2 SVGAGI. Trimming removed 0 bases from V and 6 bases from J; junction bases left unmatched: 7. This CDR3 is CASSYSMDRETEQYF. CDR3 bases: TGTGCCAGCAGTTACTCGATGGACAGGGAAACCGAGCAGTACTTC.

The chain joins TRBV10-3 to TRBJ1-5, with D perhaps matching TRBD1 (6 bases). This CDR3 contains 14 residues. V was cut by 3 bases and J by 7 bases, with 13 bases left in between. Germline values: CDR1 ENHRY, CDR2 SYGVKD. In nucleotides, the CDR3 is TGTGCCATCAGTGAAACAGGGTCATGGCAGCCCCAGCATTTT. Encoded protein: CAISETGSWQPQHF.

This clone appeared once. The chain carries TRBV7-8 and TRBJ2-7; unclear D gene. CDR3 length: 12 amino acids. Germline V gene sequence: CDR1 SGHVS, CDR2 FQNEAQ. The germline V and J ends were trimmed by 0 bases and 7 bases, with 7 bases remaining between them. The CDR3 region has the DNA TGTGCCAGCAGCTTAGCGCGTATTGAGCAGTACTTC. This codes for CASSLARIEQYF. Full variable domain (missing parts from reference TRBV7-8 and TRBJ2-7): GAGVSQSPRYKVAKRGQDVALRCDPISGHVSLFWYQQALGQGPEFLTYFQNEAQLDKSGLPSDRFFAERPEGSVSTLKIQRTQQEDSAVYLCASSLARIEQYFGPGTRLTVT.

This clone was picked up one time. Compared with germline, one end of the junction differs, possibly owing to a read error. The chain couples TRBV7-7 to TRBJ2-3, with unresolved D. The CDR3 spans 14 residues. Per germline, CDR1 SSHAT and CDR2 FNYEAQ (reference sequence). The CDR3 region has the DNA TGTGCTAGCAGCTTAGGTCAGGGCACAGATACGCAGTATTTT. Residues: CASSLGQGTDTQYF.

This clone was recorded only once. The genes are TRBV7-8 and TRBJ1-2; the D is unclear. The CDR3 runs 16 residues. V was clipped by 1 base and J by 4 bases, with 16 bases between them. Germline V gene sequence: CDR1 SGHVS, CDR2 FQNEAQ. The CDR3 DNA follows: TGTGCCAGCAGCTTAGAGTCGGGGAGGTATAGCTATGGCTACACCTTC. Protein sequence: CASSLESGRYSYGYTF.

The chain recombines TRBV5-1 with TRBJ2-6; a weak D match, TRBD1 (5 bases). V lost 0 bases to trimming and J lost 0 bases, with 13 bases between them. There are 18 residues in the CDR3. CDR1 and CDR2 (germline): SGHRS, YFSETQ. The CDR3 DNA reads TGCGCCAGCAGCTTGGAGGGGTCCCGAGTCTCTGGGGCCAACGTCCTGACTTTC. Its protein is CASSLEGSRVSGANVLTF.

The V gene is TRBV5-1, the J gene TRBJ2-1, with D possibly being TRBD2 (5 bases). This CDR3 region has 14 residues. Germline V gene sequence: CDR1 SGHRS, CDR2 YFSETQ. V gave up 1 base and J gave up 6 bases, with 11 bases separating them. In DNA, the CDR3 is TGCGCCAGCAGCTTGAAGGGAGAGGGCAATGAGCAGTTCTTC. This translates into CASSLKGEGNEQFF.

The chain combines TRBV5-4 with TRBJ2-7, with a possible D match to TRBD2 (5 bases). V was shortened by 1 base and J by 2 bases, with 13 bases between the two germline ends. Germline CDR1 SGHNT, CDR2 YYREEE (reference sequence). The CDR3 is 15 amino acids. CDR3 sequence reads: CASSLLGGPTYEQYF. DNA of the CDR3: TGTGCCAGCAGCTTGCTAGGAGGCCCCACCTACGAGCAGTACTTC.

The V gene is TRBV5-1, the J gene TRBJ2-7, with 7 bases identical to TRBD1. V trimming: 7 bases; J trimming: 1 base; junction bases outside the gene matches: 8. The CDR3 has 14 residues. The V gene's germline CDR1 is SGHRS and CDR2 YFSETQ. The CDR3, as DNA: TGCGCCAGCCAATCACGCAGGGGGTCCTACGAGCAGTACTTC. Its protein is CASQSRRGSYEQYF.

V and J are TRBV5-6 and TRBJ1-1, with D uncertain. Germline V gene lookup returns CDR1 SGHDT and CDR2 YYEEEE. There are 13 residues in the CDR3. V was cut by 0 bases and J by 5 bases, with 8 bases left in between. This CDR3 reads CASSLGGGTEAFF. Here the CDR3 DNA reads TGTGCCAGCAGCTTGGGGGGAGGGACTGAAGCTTTCTTT.

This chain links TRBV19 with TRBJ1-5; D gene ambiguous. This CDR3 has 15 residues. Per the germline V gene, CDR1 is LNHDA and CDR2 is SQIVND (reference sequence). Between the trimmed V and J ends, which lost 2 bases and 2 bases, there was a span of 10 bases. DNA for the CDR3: TGTGCCAGTAGTATACCGGGGTTTGGCAATCAGCCCCAGCATTTT. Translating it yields CASSIPGFGNQPQHF.

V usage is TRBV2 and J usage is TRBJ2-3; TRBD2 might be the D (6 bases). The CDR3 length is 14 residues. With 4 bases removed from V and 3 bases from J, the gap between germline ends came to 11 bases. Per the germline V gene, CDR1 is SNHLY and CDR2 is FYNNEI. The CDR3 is CASSGEVGTDTQYF. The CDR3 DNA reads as TGTGCCAGCAGTGGGGAGGTTGGAACAGATACGCAGTATTTT. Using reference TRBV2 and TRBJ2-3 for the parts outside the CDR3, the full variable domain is EPEVTQTPSHQVTQMGQEVILRCVPISNHLYFYWYRQILGQKVEFLVSFYNNEISEKSEIFDDQFSVERPDGSNFTLKIRSTKLEDSAMYFCASSGEVGTDTQYFGPGTRLTVL.

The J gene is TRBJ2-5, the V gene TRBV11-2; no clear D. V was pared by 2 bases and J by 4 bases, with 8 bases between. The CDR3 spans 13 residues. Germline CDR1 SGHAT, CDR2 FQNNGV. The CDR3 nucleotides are TGTGCCAGCAGCTTATCGGTTATAGAGACCCAGTACTTC. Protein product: CASSLSVIETQYF. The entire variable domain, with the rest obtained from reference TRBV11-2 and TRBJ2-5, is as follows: EAGVAQSPRYKIIEKRQSVAFWCNPISGHATLYWYQQILGQGPKLLIQFQNNGVVDDSQLPKDRFSAERLKGVDSTLKIQPAKLEDSAVYLCASSLSVIETQYFGPGTRLLVL.

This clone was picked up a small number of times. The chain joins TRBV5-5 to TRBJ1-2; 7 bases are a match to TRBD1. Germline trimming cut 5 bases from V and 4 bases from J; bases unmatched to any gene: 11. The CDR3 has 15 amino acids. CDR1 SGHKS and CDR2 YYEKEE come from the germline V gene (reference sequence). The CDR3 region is CASRHGTEGSYGYTF. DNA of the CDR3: TGTGCCAGCAGACACGGGACAGAGGGGTCCTATGGCTACACCTTC.

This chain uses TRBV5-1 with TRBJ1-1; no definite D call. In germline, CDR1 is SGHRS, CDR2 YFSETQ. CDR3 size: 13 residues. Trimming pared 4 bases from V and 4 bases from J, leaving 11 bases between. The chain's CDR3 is CASSELEGTEAFF. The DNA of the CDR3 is TGCGCCAGCAGCGAGCTGGAGGGCACTGAAGCTTTCTTT.

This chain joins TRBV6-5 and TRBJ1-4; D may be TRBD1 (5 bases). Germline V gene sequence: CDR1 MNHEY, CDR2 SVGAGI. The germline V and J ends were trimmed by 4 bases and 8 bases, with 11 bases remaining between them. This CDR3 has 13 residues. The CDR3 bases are TGTGCCAGCAGTTGGCGGGGGGAAGAAAAACTGTTTTTT. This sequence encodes CASSWRGEEKLFF.

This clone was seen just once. CDR3 in DNA: TGCGCCAGCAGCCCCGGGTCGATAGCGGATTACGAGACCCAGTACTTC. As protein: CASSPGSIADYETQYF. This sequence joins TRBV5-1 and TRBJ2-5; a weak D match, TRBD2 (6 bases). Germline V CDR1 and CDR2: SGHRS, YFSETQ. The CDR3 loop spans 16 amino acids. The V end lost 4 bases, the J end lost 5 bases, and 21 bases lay between the germline ends.

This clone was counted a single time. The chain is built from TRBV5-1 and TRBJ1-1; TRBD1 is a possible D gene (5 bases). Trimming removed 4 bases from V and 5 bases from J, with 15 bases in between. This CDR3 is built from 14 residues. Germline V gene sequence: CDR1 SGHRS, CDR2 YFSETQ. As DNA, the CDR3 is TGCGCCAGCAGCCCAGCCCAGGGTTTGACTGAAGCTTTCTTT. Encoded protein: CASSPAQGLTEAFF. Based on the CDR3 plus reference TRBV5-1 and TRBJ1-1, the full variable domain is KAGVTQTPRYLIKTRGQQVTLSCSPISGHRSVSWYQQTPGQGLQFLFEYFSETQRNKGNFPGRFSGRQFSNSRSEMNVSTLELGDSALYLCASSPAQGLTEAFFGQGTRLTVV.

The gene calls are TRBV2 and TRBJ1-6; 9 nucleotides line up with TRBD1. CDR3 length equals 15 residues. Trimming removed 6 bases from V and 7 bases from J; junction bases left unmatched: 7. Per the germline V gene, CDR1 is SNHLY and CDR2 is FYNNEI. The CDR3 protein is CASSRDREGNSPLHF. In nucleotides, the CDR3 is TGTGCCAGCAGCCGGGACAGGGAAGGGAATTCACCCCTCCACTTT.

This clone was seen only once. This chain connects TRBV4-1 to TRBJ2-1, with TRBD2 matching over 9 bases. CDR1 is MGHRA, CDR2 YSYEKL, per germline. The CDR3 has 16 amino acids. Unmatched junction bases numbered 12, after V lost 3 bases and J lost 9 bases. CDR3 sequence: CASSQTWGLAGGEQFF. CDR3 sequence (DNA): TGCGCCAGCAGCCAGACCTGGGGACTAGCCGGAGGTGAGCAGTTCTTC.

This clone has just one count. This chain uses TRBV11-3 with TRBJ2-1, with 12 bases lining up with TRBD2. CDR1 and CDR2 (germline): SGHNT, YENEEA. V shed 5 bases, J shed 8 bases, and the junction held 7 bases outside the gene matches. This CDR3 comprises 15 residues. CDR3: CASSRLAGEEHEQFF. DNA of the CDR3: TGTGCCAGCAGCCGACTAGCGGGGGAAGAGCATGAGCAGTTCTTC.

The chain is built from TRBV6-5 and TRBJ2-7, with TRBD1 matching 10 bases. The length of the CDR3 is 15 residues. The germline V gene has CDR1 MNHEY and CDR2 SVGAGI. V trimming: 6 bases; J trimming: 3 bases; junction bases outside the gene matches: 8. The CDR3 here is CASRAGGDRGYEQYF. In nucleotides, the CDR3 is TGTGCCAGCAGGGCGGGCGGGGACAGGGGCTACGAGCAGTACTTC.

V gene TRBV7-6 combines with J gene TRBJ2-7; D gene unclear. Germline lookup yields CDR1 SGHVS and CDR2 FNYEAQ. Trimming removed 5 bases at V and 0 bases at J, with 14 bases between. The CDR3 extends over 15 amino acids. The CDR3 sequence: CASSPSPLSSYEQYF. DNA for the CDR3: TGTGCCAGCAGCCCCTCCCCCCTGTCCTCCTACGAGCAGTACTTC.

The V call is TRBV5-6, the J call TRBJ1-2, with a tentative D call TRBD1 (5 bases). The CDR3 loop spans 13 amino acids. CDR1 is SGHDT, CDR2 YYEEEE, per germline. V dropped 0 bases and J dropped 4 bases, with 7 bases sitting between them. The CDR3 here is CASSLEGSYGYTF. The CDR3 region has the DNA TGTGCCAGCAGCTTGGAGGGGTCCTATGGCTACACCTTC.

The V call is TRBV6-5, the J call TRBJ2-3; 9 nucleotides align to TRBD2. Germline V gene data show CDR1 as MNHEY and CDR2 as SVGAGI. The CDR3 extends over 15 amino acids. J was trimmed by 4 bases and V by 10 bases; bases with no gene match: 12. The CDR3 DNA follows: TGTGCCACGTTCCCGGGACTAGCAGTCTCAGATACGCAGTATTTT. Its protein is CATFPGLAVSDTQYF.

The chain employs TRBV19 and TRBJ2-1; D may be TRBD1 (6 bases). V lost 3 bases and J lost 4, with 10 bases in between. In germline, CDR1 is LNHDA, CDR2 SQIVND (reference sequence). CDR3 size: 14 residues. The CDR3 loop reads CASSILDSYNEQFF. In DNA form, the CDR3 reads TGTGCCAGTAGTATCTTGGACAGTTACAATGAGCAGTTCTTC.

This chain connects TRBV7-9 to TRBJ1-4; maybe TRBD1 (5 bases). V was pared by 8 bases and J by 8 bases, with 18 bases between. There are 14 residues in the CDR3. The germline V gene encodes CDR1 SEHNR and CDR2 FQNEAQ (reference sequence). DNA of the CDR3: TGTGCCAGCGAGGTGGGGCCGTTCCCCGAAAAACTGTTTTTT. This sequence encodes CASEVGPFPEKLFF.